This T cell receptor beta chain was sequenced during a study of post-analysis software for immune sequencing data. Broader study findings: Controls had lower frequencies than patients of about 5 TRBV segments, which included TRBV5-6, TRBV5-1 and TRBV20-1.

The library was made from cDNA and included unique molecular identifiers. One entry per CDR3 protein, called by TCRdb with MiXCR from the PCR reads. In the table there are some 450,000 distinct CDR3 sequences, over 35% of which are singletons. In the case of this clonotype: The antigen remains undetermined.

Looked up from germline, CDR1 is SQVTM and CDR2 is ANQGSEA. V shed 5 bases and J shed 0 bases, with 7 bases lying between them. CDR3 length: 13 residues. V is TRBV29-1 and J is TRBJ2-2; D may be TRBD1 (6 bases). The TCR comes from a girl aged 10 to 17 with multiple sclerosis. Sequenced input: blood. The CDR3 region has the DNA TGCAGCGTTAGGGGGTCGAACACCGGGGAGCTGTTTTTT. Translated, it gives CSVRGSNTGELFF.